The source of this TCR beta chain is a study of blood T cell repertoires in COVID-19. The overall study: PBMCs, B-cell-depleted T cells, or T cells were the source of the cDNA or gDNA that made up the material.

In the authors' workflow: Estimation of nucleated cell counts relied on the amplification of reference gene primers. Assay used: immunoSEQ multiplex PCR; TCRdb lists only in-frame clones, some missing. V and J calls and clone size follow that table, whereas D and trimming were derived from the DNA. The table records hundreds of thousands of clones, around nine tenths of them present only once. After removal of 1 base from V and 8 bases from J, the junction contained 4 bases not matched to a gene. The CDR3 covers 14 residues. Germline CDR1 KGHSH, CDR2 LQKENI. This clone appeared once. The chain carries TRBV18 and TRBJ1-4, with 7 bases identical to TRBD1. The sequenced sample consisted of peripheral blood. This TCR was recovered from a woman in her 70s with COVID-19, enrolled during active disease. Here the CDR3 reads CASSPQGAWEKLFF. The CDR3 coding sequence is TGTGCCAGCTCACCACAGGGGGCTTGGGAAAAACTGTTTTTT.